This T cell receptor (beta chain) was identified during a study of T cell responses to AZD1222 COVID-19 vaccine. Broader study findings: Variant regions that are unmutated are reportedly the target of nearly half of spike-specific TCRs. Dominant at 160-218 and 743-854, vaccine-associated CD4 TCRs also spanned spike. Just five to seven people given AZD1222 tested seropositive at baseline.

CDR3 size: 17 residues. Germline V gene sequence: CDR1 SQVTM, CDR2 ANQGSEA. V lost 6 bases and J 1 base, leaving 24 bases between the germline ends. In its sample, this clone was seen once. Its matching antigen is unknown. Profiling relied on immunoSEQ multiplex PCR, and the TCRdb table lists in-frame clones only, not all of them. The table records fewer than 150,000 clones, 90% of them present only once. The sequenced sample was peripheral blood, obtained on day 0 of AZD1222 vaccination. The V gene is TRBV29-1, the J gene TRBJ1-1, with a tentative D call TRBD1 (6 bases). This clonotype was sampled from an adult in good health. CDR3 DNA sequence: TGCAGCGTCCGAAAGGAGGGGGGGATAACTAGGAACACTGAAGCTTTCTTT. Translating it yields CSVRKEGGITRNTEAFF.